This T cell receptor beta chain was captured by sequencing in a study of OX40 agonist ivuxolimab in advanced cancers. About the full investigation: The costimulatory receptor OX40 (CD134) was targeted by ivuxolimab, a fully human IgG2 agonistic monoclonal antibody. Intravenous ivuxolimab was administered to patients every 2 weeks at six dose levels: 0.01, 0.1, 0.3, 1.5, 3 and 10 mg/kg. Among the roughly 50 dose-escalation patients, about 20 had hepatocellular carcinoma, 15 or so melanoma, 9 renal cell carcinoma and 9 head and neck cancer. A male proportion of 82.7% and a mean age of around 60 years, ranging from 23 to 79, were recorded for the dose-escalation cohort. Patients were allowed to have had prior anti-PD-1, anti-PD-L1 or anti-CTLA-4 therapy, and approximately 39% of the dose-escalation patients had been treated with checkpoint inhibitors. Partial responses occurred in three dose-escalation patients, of whom one had hepatocellular carcinoma and two had cutaneous melanoma. Peripheral TCRbeta sequencing was intended to test whether TCR sequence diversity was altered and clonal T-cell expansion was caused by ivuxolimab. The paper covers the monotherapy dose-escalation part of the phase I ivuxolimab trial, which included N of about 51 patients.

Patients with autoimmune disease history or receiving systemic immunosuppression were excluded from the trial. Peripheral blood for TCR sequencing was collected from all dose cohorts at baseline, on cycle 4 day 1, and on cycle 7 day 1. Samples were obtained from an open-label, multicenter, first-in-human phase I dose-escalation trial of ivuxolimab. The trial enrolled adults with locally advanced or metastatic head and neck squamous cell, hepatocellular, melanoma or renal cell carcinoma. Before TCR sequencing, CD4+ and CD8+ T cells were separately sorted from peripheral blood. Beyond this particular receptor, the publication reports: At doses from 0.1 to 3.0 mg/kg, clonal expansion was seen in both CD4+ and CD8+ blood T cells between baseline and week 6. The antigen specificity of the peripheral T cells that underwent clonal expansion was not determined. After ivuxolimab, more expanded clones were found on average in CD8+ T cells than in CD4+ T cells. Low levels of normalized T-cell clonal expansion were also seen in some nonresponding patients. Partial responders in the 0.1-3.0 mg/kg groups had among the lowest normalized peripheral clonal expansion, especially among CD8+ T cells.

CDR1 and CDR2 were assigned from the germline V gene as MDHEN and SYDVKM. The CDR3, cysteine through phenylalanine, is 15 amino acids long. CDR3 DNA is the only sequence kept; it has 45 bases, read in frame from the first base. Germline trimming amounts to 5 bases on V and 4 bases on J, with 7 as the count of junction bases outside the gene matches. Genomic DNA was extracted from sorted cells for sequencing of the TCRbeta CDR3 region. The immunoSEQ Assay was used to sequence the TCRbeta CDR3 regions. Drawn from immuneACCESS, this table holds only the in-frame rearrangements with V and J called that TCRdb kept. Clones are partly lost; checked studies trace under half to an unresolved V gene and leave the rest unexplained. The sample table lists some 70,000 clones, roughly 89% of them with a count of one. 2.5% to 3% of the sample is taken by the ten largest. Worth noting for this clone: No antigen is known for it. No qualities accompany the bases; no much larger clone lies one base away.

The V and J genes are TRBV28 and TRBJ2-2; the junction holds 7 bases that match TRBD1. The sequence came from an adult with an advanced solid tumor such as melanoma, head and neck, liver or kidney cancer. The sequencing here drew on CD4+ or CD8+ T cells sorted from blood, taken in a trial of the OX40 agonist ivuxolimab. The DNA sequence is TGTGCCAGCAGTCGACGACAGGGACGCACCGGGGAGCTGTTTTTT. Translated, it gives CASSRRQGRTGELFF.